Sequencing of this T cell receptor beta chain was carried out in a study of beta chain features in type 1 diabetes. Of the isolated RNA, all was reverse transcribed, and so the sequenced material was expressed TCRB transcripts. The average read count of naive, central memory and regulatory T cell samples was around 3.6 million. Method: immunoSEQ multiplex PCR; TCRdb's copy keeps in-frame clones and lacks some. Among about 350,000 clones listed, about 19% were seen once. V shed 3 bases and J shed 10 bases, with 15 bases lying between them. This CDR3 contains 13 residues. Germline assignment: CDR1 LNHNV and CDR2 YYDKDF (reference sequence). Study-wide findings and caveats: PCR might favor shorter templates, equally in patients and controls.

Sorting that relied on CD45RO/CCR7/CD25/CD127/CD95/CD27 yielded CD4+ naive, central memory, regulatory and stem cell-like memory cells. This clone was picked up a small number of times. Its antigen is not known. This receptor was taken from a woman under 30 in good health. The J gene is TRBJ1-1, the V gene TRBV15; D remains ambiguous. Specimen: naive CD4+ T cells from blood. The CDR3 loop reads CATSSASTAGAFF. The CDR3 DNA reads TGTGCCACCAGCAGTGCCTCCACGGCGGGAGCTTTCTTT.